This is a list of T cell receptor beta chains from one sample in a study of CD8 T cells in Susac syndrome. TCRdb re-analysed the immunoSEQ multiplex PCR reads in MiXCR, keeping a single row per CDR3 protein. This sample has 150,000 to 200,000 distinct CDR3 sequences, with around nine tenths found just once. Sequencing used CD4+ T cells from PBMCs. Receptors were obtained from a human donor with Susac syndrome. The CDR3 runs from the conserved cysteine through the conserved F or W. Each record gives: V gene, J gene, CDR3 protein.

v_gene: TRBV14; j_gene: TRBJ2-7; CDR3aa: CASSLGTYRNEQYF
v_gene: TRBV10-3; j_gene: TRBJ1-2; CDR3aa: CAISQTGEYGYTF
v_gene: TRBV6-1; j_gene: TRBJ2-7; CDR3aa: CACGSNEQYF
v_gene: TRBV6-2/TRBV6-3; j_gene: TRBJ2-3; CDR3aa: CAGKEQGTDTQYF
v_gene: TRBV19; j_gene: TRBJ1-5; CDR3aa: CASSSPDSLNQPQHF
v_gene: TRBV19; j_gene: TRBJ2-2; CDR3aa: CASIKWGTGELFF
v_gene: TRBV5-1; j_gene: TRBJ1-2; CDR3aa: CASSLVLDSFYGYTF
v_gene: TRBV18; j_gene: TRBJ2-3; CDR3aa: CASSPAGTDTQYF
v_gene: TRBV5-1; j_gene: TRBJ1-1; CDR3aa: CASSWVTGVNTEAFF
v_gene: TRBV5-1; j_gene: TRBJ1-1; CDR3aa: CASSSGQGRGNTEAFF
v_gene: TRBV7-2; j_gene: TRBJ2-2; CDR3aa: CASSPTRVDITGELFF
v_gene: TRBV10-3; j_gene: TRBJ2-3; CDR3aa: CAMTSGSSDTQYF
v_gene: TRBV18; j_gene: TRBJ1-1; CDR3aa: CASSPPSKNTEAFF
v_gene: TRBV11-2; j_gene: TRBJ2-4; CDR3aa: CASSLDRDLVAKNIQYF
v_gene: TRBV7-9; j_gene: TRBJ1-1; CDR3aa: CASSLGTGGLNTEAFF
v_gene: TRBV12-3/TRBV12-4; j_gene: TRBJ2-7; CDR3aa: CASSFTEGPYEQYF
v_gene: TRBV10-3; j_gene: TRBJ2-5; CDR3aa: CAISELAGVWGQETQYF
v_gene: TRBV7-9; j_gene: TRBJ2-7; CDR3aa: CASSSDRGLTYEQYF
v_gene: TRBV9; j_gene: TRBJ2-3; CDR3aa: CASSATGAPSDTQYF
v_gene: TRBV27; j_gene: TRBJ1-5; CDR3aa: CASSRGDGYQPQHF
v_gene: TRBV11-2; j_gene: TRBJ2-5; CDR3aa: CASSRSGGASYETQYF
v_gene: TRBV24-1; j_gene: TRBJ2-7; CDR3aa: CATSEDRGREQYF
v_gene: TRBV4-1; j_gene: TRBJ1-2; CDR3aa: CASSPQPPSGGYTF
v_gene: TRBV30; j_gene: TRBJ1-4; CDR3aa: CAYTSGRRNEKLFF
v_gene: TRBV20-1; j_gene: TRBJ2-1; CDR3aa: CSARSSGRNEQFF
v_gene: TRBV20-1; j_gene: TRBJ2-7; CDR3aa: CSAIKPGQGFHEQYF
v_gene: TRBV6-2/TRBV6-3; j_gene: TRBJ2-1; CDR3aa: CASSRRTSGSYNEQFF
v_gene: TRBV19; j_gene: TRBJ1-6; CDR3aa: CASSPRDSYNSPLHF
v_gene: TRBV20-1; j_gene: TRBJ2-7; CDR3aa: CSARTGRGTYEQYF
v_gene: TRBV3-1; j_gene: TRBJ2-5; CDR3aa: CASSQDSRRAETQYF
v_gene: TRBV5-1; j_gene: TRBJ1-4; CDR3aa: CASSLDPGIWEKLFF
v_gene: TRBV5-4; j_gene: TRBJ2-7; CDR3aa: CASSLKRERSYEQYF
v_gene: TRBV7-2; j_gene: TRBJ1-1; CDR3aa: CASSLALGNTEAFF
v_gene: TRBV5-4; j_gene: TRBJ1-1; CDR3aa: CASSPWDRHTEAFF